Below, one T cell receptor beta chain is given with its context. The target antigen is unknown. The method was immunoSEQ multiplex PCR; TCRdb's version includes in-frame clones alone and lacks a portion of them. The sample consists of more than 15,000 clones, 80% to 85% of them appearing once. The data are from a study of T cells after posttransplantation cyclophosphamide. Findings of the study overall: TRB overlap between skin or GI tissue T cells and blood was limited. Recipient CMV seropositivity and CMV reactivation strongly tracked TRB clonality. Donor-recipient repertoire similarity was low at 1-2 months, rising over year one.

V was cut by 5 bases and J by 6 bases, with 16 bases left in between. Germline lookup yields CDR1 MGHRA and CDR2 YSYEKL. CDR3 length: 15 amino acids. Control samples came 1 year after myeloablative marrow transplants with methotrexate plus calcineurin inhibitor. The sample here was PBMCs, taken 350 to 400 days after allogeneic stem cell transplant with calcineurin inhibitor and methotrexate. The source of this sequence is a male patient in his late teens or twenties who received an allogeneic stem cell transplant from a related donor, was CMV-positive, and had no GVHD. These T cells may partly come from the graft donor. The chain employs TRBV4-1 and TRBJ2-2; a possible D gene is TRBD2 (5 bases). CDR3 in amino acids: CASSSIILAPGELFF. CDR3 DNA: TGCGCCAGCAGCTCCATTATATTAGCGCCCGGGGAGCTGTTTTTT.